Only one count was recorded for the clone carrying this TCR beta chain. CDR1 and CDR2 from the germline V gene are MGHRA and YSYEKL. V was trimmed by 1 base and J by 5 bases, leaving 9 bases between them. This CDR3 region has 15 residues. In assigning cohorts, the study relied on participant-reported clinical history. Either two negative PCRs, clearance, or symptom resolution qualified Cohort 3 donors as recovered. The data derive from a study of blood T cell repertoires in COVID-19. Study information: Sources were T cells, B-cell-depleted T cells, or PBMCs; the material itself was cDNA or gDNA.

Per the original data handling: Estimation of nucleated cell counts was performed using reference gene primer amplification. Clones were sequenced by immunoSEQ multiplex PCR, and TCRdb holds only the in-frame ones, with some missing. Clone size and V and J calls were adopted from that table, with D and trimming inferred from the DNA. The sample holds roughly 280,000 clones, around nine tenths seen once. This sequence was found in a woman aged 55-69 years who had recovered from COVID-19. Material: PBMCs or T cells enriched from blood (not recorded which). This chain uses TRBV4-1 with TRBJ1-6, with D perhaps TRBD1 (6 bases). CDR3 nucleotide sequence: TGCGCCAGCAGCCAAGCCCCAGGGGATAATTCACCCCTCCACTTT. Its protein is CASSQAPGDNSPLHF.